One sample yielded the 12 T cell receptor beta chains listed below, sequenced in a study of T cells after yellow fever vaccination. In TCRdb, the 5' RACE reads were re-called with MiXCR into one record per CDR3 protein. The repertoire consists of 300,000 or so distinct CDR3 sequences, with 6.5% to 8.5% occurring once and the leading ten covering 15% to 20%. The specimen comprised PBMCs, sampled roughly seven weeks after the first yellow fever vaccination. The receptors were gathered from a man between 18 and 35 years old who received the YFV17D yellow fever vaccine.

This clonotype has ten or more counts. The chain couples TRBV5-1 to TRBJ2-5; D is uncertain. There are 14 residues in the CDR3. Trimming took off 4 bases at V and 7 bases at J, with 17 bases between the two ends. Germline CDR1 and CDR2: SGHRS and YFSETQ. This chain's CDR3 is CASSLGTPEGTQYF. CDR3 bases: TGCGCCAGCAGCCTCGGTACCCCTGAAGGGACCCAGTACTTC.

The sample holds many counts of this clonotype. The chain is built from TRBV10-3 and TRBJ2-3, with D maybe TRBD2 (5 bases). With 0 bases removed from V and 3 bases from J, the gap between germline ends came to 16 bases. The V gene's germline CDR1 is ENHRY and CDR2 SYGVKD. This CDR3 contains 17 residues. The CDR3 nucleotides read TGTGCCATCAGTGAGTCTTCGGGATGGGGAAGGACAGATACGCAGTATTTT. Protein product: CAISESSGWGRTDTQYF.

A few counts support this clonotype. The chain couples TRBV7-8 to TRBJ2-2; possible D gene TRBD2, 5 bases. The germline V gene encodes CDR1 SGHVS and CDR2 FQNEAQ. The CDR3 is made up of 14 amino acids. Trimming took off 2 bases at V and 3 bases at J, with 7 bases between the two ends. The CDR3 coding sequence is TGTGCCAGCAGCTTAAGGAGGTACACCGGGGAGCTGTTTTTT. It encodes CASSLRRYTGELFF.

This clonotype was picked up a small number of times. The rearrangement links TRBV4-1 to TRBJ1-1, with D perhaps TRBD1 (5 bases). The V and J ends lost 0 bases and 10 bases respectively, with 6 bases between them. This CDR3 has 11 residues. Germline assignment: CDR1 MGHRA and CDR2 YSYEKL. CDR3 in amino acids: CASSQEGGAFF. CDR3 bases: TGCGCCAGCAGCCAAGAGGGGGGAGCTTTCTTT.

This sequence joins TRBV29-1 and TRBJ1-2; possible D gene TRBD1, 6 bases. CDR1 SQVTM and CDR2 ANQGSEA come from the germline V gene. V gave up 6 bases and J gave up 2 bases, with 10 bases separating them. The CDR3 has 12 residues. In DNA form, the CDR3 reads TGCAGCGTGGCGAGGGGGAACTATGGCTACACCTTC. Encoded protein: CSVARGNYGYTF.

This clonotype has a handful of counts. The chain employs TRBV6-2 or TRBV6-3 and TRBJ2-5, with D maybe TRBD1 (5 bases). CDR3 length: 16 residues. Germline V gene lookup returns CDR1 MNHEY and CDR2 SVGEGT. Trimming removed 2 bases from V and 4 bases from J, with 17 bases in between. The CDR3 region has the DNA TGTGCCAGCAGTTACGGGTTAGGGGTTAGGGGAGAGACCCAGTACTTC. Protein sequence: CASSYGLGVRGETQYF.

The chain has TRBV6-2 or TRBV6-3 and TRBJ2-1, with 10 bases fitting TRBD1. The CDR3 has 15 residues. The trim removed 6 bases at V and 7 bases at J, leaving 9 bases unmatched. The germline V gene has CDR1 MNHEY and CDR2 SVGEGT. CDR3: CASSSDRGRLNEQFF. CDR3 in DNA: TGTGCCAGCAGCTCCGACAGGGGGCGACTGAATGAGCAGTTCTTC.

The CDR3 DNA is TGTGCCAGCAGCTTAGCATTCACGGGGGGCCACACCGGGGAGCTGTTTTTT. Translation: CASSLAFTGGHTGELFF. The rearrangement links TRBV7-2 to TRBJ2-2; TRBD2 might be the D (7 bases). The CDR3 totals 17 residues. Trimming took off 0 bases at V and 3 bases at J, with 14 bases between the two ends. Per the germline V gene, CDR1 is SGHTA and CDR2 is FQGNSA. The whole variable domain, filled in from reference TRBV7-2 and TRBJ2-2, reads GAGVSQSPSNKVTEKGKDVELRCDPISGHTALYWYRQSLGQGLEFLIYFQGNSAPDKSGLPSDRFSAERTGGSVSTLTIQRTQQEDSAVYLCASSLAFTGGHTGELFFGEGSRLTVL.

This clonotype turned up a few times. The gene calls are TRBV25-1 and TRBJ1-1; D uncertain. The germline CDR1 and CDR2 sequences are MGHDK and SYGVNS. The germline V and J ends were trimmed by 6 bases and 5 bases, with 16 bases remaining between them. The CDR3 runs 14 residues. For the CDR3, the DNA is TGTGCCAGCAGCCAGAGCGGGGAGGGAACTGAAGCTTTCTTT. It yields the protein CASSQSGEGTEAFF.

This clonotype was counted a few times. The chain has TRBV7-8 and TRBJ2-3; no clear D. This CDR3 comprises 14 residues. V dropped 5 bases and J dropped 7 bases, with 16 bases sitting between them. CDR1 is SGHVS and CDR2 is FQNEAQ in the germline V gene. The CDR3 here is CASSPNGRAYTQYF. The DNA for the CDR3 is TGTGCCAGCAGCCCAAACGGTCGAGCTTATACGCAGTATTTT.

This clonotype was counted a few times. The rearrangement uses TRBV5-4 and TRBJ2-7; 7 bases match TRBD1. The length of the CDR3 is 16 residues. V trimming: 0 bases; J trimming: 2 bases; junction bases outside the gene matches: 8. CDR1 and CDR2 from the germline V gene are SGHNT and YYREEE (reference sequence). As DNA, the CDR3 is TGTGCCAGCAGCTTGGAACTCACGGGACAGCCCTACGAGCAGTACTTC. Translation gives CASSLELTGQPYEQYF.

The CDR3 loop is CASSRPGRGARADTQYF. The CDR3 DNA sequence: TGTGCCAGCAGCCGCCCGGGGCGGGGGGCGAGGGCAGATACGCAGTATTTT. The V call is TRBV5-5, the J call TRBJ2-3; 8 bases are shared with TRBD2. The J segment lost 4 bases and the V segment lost 4 bases, leaving 14 bases of the junction unmatched. The CDR3 consists of 17 residues. CDR1 is SGHKS and CDR2 is YYEKEE in the germline V gene (reference sequence).